Listed below are T cell receptor beta chains from one sample, sequenced in a study of response to subunit inactivated influenza vaccine. TCRdb redid the calling of the RT-PCR reads with MiXCR, one entry per CDR3 protein. Of 650,000 to 800,000 distinct CDR3 sequences listed, around 20% are singletons. The sample was PBMCs from blood, taken about 5 days after vaccination. The receptor source for this set is a man aged 50 or older who received an inactivated influenza vaccine. CDR3s include the opening cysteine and the closing phenylalanine or tryptophan. A D gene is named only where the DNA matches it firmly. Some rows mark clone size as missing; the rest say once, few, many or name a class of expanded clone.

v_gene	abundance	j_gene	d_gene	CDR3aa	CDR3nt
TRBV5-1	.	TRBJ2-2	.	CASTPGQGKGELFF	TGCGCCAGCACCCCGGGTCAAGGGAAGGGGGAGCTGTTTTTT
TRBV7-2	many	TRBJ2-5	.	CASSLAGKETQYF	TGTGCCAGCAGCTTAGCCGGGAAAGAGACCCAGTACTTC
TRBV2	few	TRBJ2-7	.	CASSDNRYEQYF	TGTGCCAGCAGTGATAATAGGTACGAGCAGTACTTC
TRBV11-2	few	TRBJ2-1	TRBD1	CASSPLLGQGNEQFF	TGTGCCAGCAGCCCGCTTCTTGGACAGGGCAATGAGCAGTTCTTC
TRBV25-1	.	TRBJ2-3	.	CASSEWRTPDTQYF	TGTGCCAGCAGTGAATGGAGGACACCAGATACGCAGTATTTT
TRBV20-1	.	TRBJ2-7	.	CSAPTPYEQYF	TGCAGTGCCCCTACTCCCTACGAGCAGTACTTC
TRBV12-3/TRBV12-4	many	TRBJ2-3	.	CASSLAALNTQYF	TGTGCCAGCAGTTTAGCGGCCCTTAATACGCAGTATTTT
TRBV7-2	.	TRBJ2-7	.	CASSWGRADEQYF	TGTGCCAGCAGCTGGGGCAGGGCGGACGAGCAGTACTTC
TRBV24-1	.	TRBJ2-1	.	CATRGASGPHNEQFF	TGTGCCACCAGGGGGGCTAGCGGACCTCACAATGAGCAGTTCTTC
TRBV20-1	.	TRBJ1-5	.	CSARAGLNQPQHF	TGCAGTGCTAGGGCCGGGCTGAACCAGCCCCAGCATTTT
TRBV20-1	.	TRBJ1-2	TRBD1	CSARQGASDGYTF	TGCAGTGCTCGACAGGGGGCAAGTGATGGCTACACCTTC
TRBV24-1	.	TRBJ2-5	.	CATSVGVPPETQYF	TGTGCCACCAGTGTTGGGGTCCCTCCGGAGACCCAGTACTTC
TRBV2	.	TRBJ1-1	TRBD1	CASSAEGGTGTTEAFF	TGTGCCAGCAGTGCCGAGGGGGGGACAGGGACCACTGAAGCTTTCTTT
TRBV12-3/TRBV12-4	few	TRBJ2-7	.	CASSEQGGLYYEQYF	TGTGCCAGCAGTGAGCAGGGGGGACTATACTACGAGCAGTACTTC
TRBV4-3	few	TRBJ2-1	.	CASSQELQSSYNEQFF	TGCGCCAGCAGCCAAGAGCTGCAGAGCTCCTACAATGAGCAGTTCTTC
TRBV29-1	few	TRBJ2-5	TRBD2	CSVALAGVGETQYF	TGCAGCGTCGCCCTAGCGGGAGTCGGAGAGACCCAGTACTTC
TRBV12-3/TRBV12-4	many	TRBJ2-2	.	CASSFGARAGELFF	TGTGCCAGCAGTTTCGGGGCCAGGGCCGGGGAGCTGTTTTTT
TRBV25-1	few	TRBJ1-1	.	CASSARRQRHTEAFF	TGTGCCAGCAGTGCCAGACGACAACGACACACTGAAGCTTTCTTT
TRBV20-1	.	TRBJ2-1	TRBD2	CSARGTSGRTGFF	TGCAGTGCTAGGGGGACTAGCGGGAGGACGGGGTTCTTC
TRBV20-1	few	TRBJ2-5	TRBD2	CSARATSGQETQYF	TGCAGTGCTAGAGCGACTAGCGGACAAGAGACCCAGTACTTC
TRBV29-1	.	TRBJ2-1	.	CSVEAPRSYNEQFF	TGCAGCGTTGAAGCACCCCGCTCCTACAATGAGCAGTTCTTC
TRBV7-2	.	TRBJ2-3	TRBD2	CASSLALSGRSDTQYF	TGTGCCAGCAGCTTAGCGCTCAGCGGGAGGTCAGATACGCAGTATTTT
TRBV7-8	.	TRBJ2-7	.	CASSLEGNLAGYF	TGTGCCAGCAGCTTAGAAGGGAACTTAGCCGGGTACTTC
TRBV5-1	few	TRBJ1-2	.	CASSLGQGLDYGYTF	TGCGCCAGCAGCTTGGGGCAGGGCCTGGACTATGGCTACACCTTC
TRBV4-3	few	TRBJ2-2	.	CASSQMGGRGRNTGELFF	TGCGCCAGCAGCCAAATGGGAGGCCGGGGTCGGAACACCGGGGAGCTGTTTTTT
TRBV5-5	few	TRBJ2-1	.	CASSLDWGSYNEQFF	TGTGCCAGCAGCTTGGACTGGGGCTCCTACAATGAGCAGTTCTTC
TRBV20-1	many	TRBJ1-1	.	CSAEGATPAEAFF	TGCAGTGCTGAAGGCGCGACGCCAGCTGAAGCTTTCTTT
TRBV7-2	many	TRBJ2-7	.	CASSPSQGHYEQYF	TGTGCCAGCAGCCCCAGCCAAGGCCACTACGAGCAGTACTTC
TRBV6-1	.	TRBJ1-5	.	CASRPGADQPQHF	TGTGCCAGCAGACCTGGGGCGGATCAGCCCCAGCATTTT
TRBV5-1	many	TRBJ2-3	TRBD1	CASSLARTGATTDTQYF	TGCGCCAGCAGCTTGGCCCGGACAGGGGCGACCACAGATACGCAGTATTTT
TRBV29-1	many	TRBJ2-1	.	CSVGQIGQFF	TGCAGCGTCGGACAGATCGGTCAGTTCTTC
TRBV11-1	.	TRBJ1-6	.	CASSLRTVGSPLHF	TGTGCCAGCAGCTTGCGGACAGTAGGTTCACCCCTCCACTTT
TRBV12-3/TRBV12-4	few	TRBJ1-1	TRBD1	CASSYGDRAEAFF	TGTGCCAGCAGTTACGGGGACAGAGCTGAAGCTTTCTTT
TRBV18	.	TRBJ2-2	.	CASSPFTAGDTGELFF	TGTGCCAGCTCACCATTCACAGCAGGGGATACCGGGGAGCTGTTTTTT
TRBV7-9	.	TRBJ2-7	TRBD2	CASSLAKPGLADYEQYF	TGTGCCAGCAGCTTAGCGAAACCGGGACTAGCGGACTACGAGCAGTACTTC
TRBV18	.	TRBJ2-6	.	CASSQPGSGANVLTF	TGTGCCAGCTCGCAGCCCGGCTCTGGGGCCAACGTCCTGACTTTC
TRBV11-2	few	TRBJ2-7	.	CASSQSGTMSSYEQYF	TGTGCCAGCAGCCAATCTGGGACCATGAGCTCCTACGAGCAGTACTTC
TRBV7-2	few	TRBJ1-6	.	CASRPSSYNSPLHF	TGTGCCAGCCGCCCCAGCTCCTATAATTCACCCCTCCACTTT
TRBV27	many	TRBJ2-7	.	CASSPEGQRASYEQYF	TGTGCCAGCAGCCCCGAGGGGCAAAGGGCGAGTTACGAGCAGTACTTC
TRBV20-1	.	TRBJ1-4	.	CSAWVPDRVPPNEKLFF	TGCAGTGCCTGGGTCCCGGACAGAGTCCCACCTAATGAAAAACTGTTTTTT
TRBV20-1	.	TRBJ2-2	TRBD2	CSARRSSGGTGELFF	TGCAGTGCTAGACGATCTAGCGGGGGGACCGGGGAGCTGTTTTTT